This T cell receptor (beta chain) was captured by sequencing in a study of human T cells and chemical hapten exposure. MiXCR, applied by TCRdb to the RACE reads, yields one record per CDR3 protein. Here the sample spans approximately 340,000 distinct CDR3 sequences, under 9% being singletons. Of note for this clonotype: It may be a read error: a sequence one base away is much more abundant. The final CDR3 position lacks the conserved phenylalanine or tryptophan, pointing to a likely read error.

As to time point: patch test 1, 2 weeks after DPC sensitization. Stated treatment: therapeutic diphenylcyclopropenone sensitization with weekly scalp DPC. The V and J ends lost 6 bases and 9 bases respectively, with 9 bases between them. The CDR3 covers 11 residues. The material was whole blood, obtained in connection with sensitization to the hapten diphenylcyclopropenone (DPC). The V gene is TRBV12-3 or TRBV12-4, the J gene TRBJ2-1; D gene unclear. The TCR sequence derives from a woman under 30 with alopecia areata. Some clones in this sample may be carry-over from other donors' samples. CDR3 nucleotide sequence: TGTGCCAGCAGCCGAAAGAGTGAGCAGTTCTCC. It specifies CASSRKSEQFS.